This passage covers 21 T cell receptor beta chains from one sample sequenced in a study of radiation and T cells in renal cell carcinoma. The time point is: baseline pretreatment blood. Treatment here: 15 Gy SBRT to primary tumor, nephrectomy 4 weeks later. Data came from immunoSEQ multiplex PCR; TCRdb stores just in-frame clones and leaves some out. The sample has 45,000 or so clones; roughly 84% are singletons. The sample in question was blood, obtained from a patient whose treatment included radiotherapy and nephrectomy. The receptors come from an older woman with renal cell carcinoma.

This rearrangement joins TRBV5-1 to TRBJ2-2; tentatively, D is TRBD2 (6 bases). Germline V gene data show CDR1 as SGHRS and CDR2 as YFSETQ. CDR3 length: 16 amino acids. Trimming left V 0 bases short and J 1 base short, with 10 bases between. This CDR3 reads CASSLVLALNTGELFF. Here the CDR3 DNA reads TGCGCCAGCAGCTTGGTCCTAGCGCTGAACACCGGGGAGCTGTTTTTT.

J is TRBJ1-2 and V is TRBV7-2, with D unclear. This CDR3 comprises 14 residues. Trimming removed 2 bases from V and 0 bases from J, with 7 bases in between. Germline V gene lookup returns CDR1 SGHTA and CDR2 FQGNSA. CDR3 bases: TGTGCCAGCAGCTTAACAGAAGCTAACTATGGCTACACCTTC. Residues: CASSLTEANYGYTF.

V and J are TRBV4-1 and TRBJ2-3; 7 bases are shared with TRBD1. Trimming took 2 bases from V and 11 from J; bases not matched to a gene: 16. CDR1 and CDR2 from the germline V gene are MGHRA and YSYEKL. The CDR3 loop spans 16 amino acids. As DNA, the CDR3 is TGCGCCAGCAGCCAAACCAACTCTAGGGGGCCCAGAGGGCAGTATTTT. Encoded protein: CASSQTNSRGPRGQYF.

The V call is TRBV5-1, the J call TRBJ1-4; 10 nucleotides line up with TRBD1. J gave up 3 bases and V 4 bases, and 3 bases lay outside the gene matches. The CDR3 has 15 residues. Per the germline V gene, CDR1 is SGHRS and CDR2 is YFSETQ. In DNA form, the CDR3 reads TGCGCCAGCAGCACTGGGACAGGGGCTAATGAAAAACTGTTTTTT. Its protein is CASSTGTGANEKLFF. Based on the CDR3 plus reference TRBV5-1 and TRBJ1-4, the full variable domain is KAGVTQTPRYLIKTRGQQVTLSCSPISGHRSVSWYQQTPGQGLQFLFEYFSETQRNKGNFPGRFSGRQFSNSRSEMNVSTLELGDSALYLCASSTGTGANEKLFFGSGTQLSVL.

The chain uses TRBV29-1 and TRBJ1-2; D is possibly TRBD1 (6 bases). This CDR3 is 13 amino acids long. V was pared by 6 bases and J by 0 bases, with 11 bases between. Germline V CDR1 and CDR2: SQVTM, ANQGSEA. The CDR3 is CSVTRTANYGYTF. CDR3 nucleotides: TGCAGCGTAACCCGGACAGCTAACTATGGCTACACCTTC.

The chain employs TRBV2 and TRBJ2-2, with 8 bases fitting TRBD1. The CDR3 is made up of 14 amino acids. Trimming at V came to 4 bases and at J to 7 bases, leaving 5 bases not matched to a gene. Germline CDR1 and CDR2: SNHLY and FYNNEI. The CDR3 loop is CASSAQGAGGELFF. CDR3 DNA: TGTGCCAGCAGTGCGCAGGGGGCGGGCGGGGAGCTGTTTTTT.

The chain carries TRBV9 and TRBJ2-3; D ambiguous. V was trimmed by 0 bases and J by 2 bases, leaving 16 bases between them. There are 17 residues in the CDR3. Per germline, CDR1 SGDLS and CDR2 YYNGEE. This chain's CDR3 is CASSVGPTGRSTDTQYF. The CDR3 region has the DNA TGTGCCAGCAGCGTAGGCCCAACGGGTCGTTCCACAGATACGCAGTATTTT.

Here the CDR3 reads CASSLEGQKETQYF. The CDR3 DNA is TGTGCCAGCAGCCTTGAGGGACAGAAAGAGACCCAGTACTTC. This chain links TRBV5-4 with TRBJ2-5; 7 bases are shared with TRBD1. The germline gives CDR1 SGHNT, CDR2 YYREEE (reference sequence). The CDR3 is 14 residues long. V trimming: 4 bases; J trimming: 3 bases; junction bases outside the gene matches: 6.

The chain is built from TRBV20-1 and TRBJ2-1; no clear D gene. Trimming left V 6 bases short and J 5 bases short, with 5 bases between. The CDR3 is made up of 10 amino acids. The germline CDR1 and CDR2 sequences are DFQATT and SNEGSKA (reference sequence). The DNA for the CDR3 is TGCAGTGCGCAAGACAATGAGCAGTTCTTC. It translates to CSAQDNEQFF.

The chain employs TRBV10-3 and TRBJ2-5, with 8 bases lining up with TRBD1. The J segment lost 1 base and the V segment lost 7 bases, leaving 8 bases of the junction unmatched. CDR1 is ENHRY and CDR2 is SYGVKD in the germline V gene. CDR3 length: 15 amino acids. Written as DNA, the CDR3 is TGTGCCATCAAAGGGGGACAGGCGGTCCAAGAGACCCAGTACTTC. Its protein product is CAIKGGQAVQETQYF.

This chain connects TRBV9 to TRBJ2-1; D is perhaps TRBD1 or TRBD2 (5 bases each). The CDR3 is 14 amino acids. The germline V gene encodes CDR1 SGDLS and CDR2 YYNGEE. V was cut by 0 bases and J by 6 bases, with 10 bases left in between. The CDR3 region is CASSVVAGTNEQFF. CDR3 in DNA: TGTGCCAGCAGCGTAGTGGCAGGGACCAATGAGCAGTTCTTC.

The rearrangement joins TRBV18 to TRBJ2-6; 7 nucleotides agree with TRBD2. Trimming removed 6 bases from V and 0 bases from J; junction bases left unmatched: 5. The V gene's germline CDR1 is KGHSH and CDR2 LQKENI. CDR3 length: 16 residues. CDR3 nucleotides: TGTGCCAGCTCCGAGCGGGGTCGCTCTGGGGCCAACGTCCTGACTTTC. Protein product: CASSERGRSGANVLTF.

V and J are TRBV4-2 and TRBJ2-3; TRBD2 aligns across 10 bases. The V gene end was trimmed by 2 bases and the J gene end by 0 bases; junction bases not matched to a gene: 2. The CDR3 contains 16 residues. Germline lookup yields CDR1 LGHNA and CDR2 YNFKEQ. The DNA for the CDR3 is TGTGCCAGCAGCCAATTAGCGGGGGGTAGCACAGATACGCAGTATTTT. This encodes CASSQLAGGSTDTQYF.

The chain joins TRBV14 to TRBJ2-2, with 9 nucleotides matching TRBD1. The CDR3 has 17 amino acids. Germline V CDR1 and CDR2: SGHDN, FVKESK. Germline trimming cut 1 base from V and 4 bases from J; bases unmatched to any gene: 7. The CDR3 region has the DNA TGTGCCAGCAGCCAAGGCCCGGGACAGGGATTCACCGGGGAGCTGTTTTTT. Amino acid sequence: CASSQGPGQGFTGELFF.

This chain joins TRBV7-2 and TRBJ1-3; no firm D call. The V and J ends lost 3 bases and 4 bases respectively, with 4 bases between them. This CDR3 is 12 amino acids long. The germline V gene encodes CDR1 SGHTA and CDR2 FQGNSA. For the CDR3, the DNA is TGTGCCAGCAGCTTTGACGGAAACACCATATATTTT. Protein product: CASSFDGNTIYF.

The chain couples TRBV7-7 to TRBJ2-5, with D possibly being TRBD2 (6 bases). Trimming took 5 bases from V and 5 from J, leaving 12 bases between them. CDR1 is SSHAT and CDR2 is FNYEAQ in the germline V gene (reference sequence). The CDR3 spans 13 residues. The CDR3 is CASSLDSGETQYF. DNA of the CDR3: TGTGCCAGCAGCCTCGACAGCGGGGAGACCCAGTACTTC.

The CDR3: CASSLSQAYGYTF. Here the CDR3 DNA reads TGTGCCAGCAGTTTATCCCAAGCCTATGGCTACACCTTC. The genes are TRBV28 and TRBJ1-2; D is unresolved. V lost 1 base and J 4 bases, leaving 7 bases between the germline ends. The CDR3 totals 13 residues. Germline V CDR1 and CDR2: MDHEN, SYDVKM.

The rearrangement uses TRBV2 and TRBJ1-1; no clear D gene. This CDR3 is built from 15 residues. Trimming shortened V by 3 bases and J by 6 bases, and 17 bases separated the two germline ends. Germline CDR1 SNHLY, CDR2 FYNNEI. This CDR3 reads CASSDVGRGPSEAFF. The CDR3 DNA sequence: TGTGCCAGCAGTGATGTAGGCAGAGGGCCCTCTGAAGCTTTCTTT. Using reference TRBV2 and TRBJ1-1 for the parts outside the CDR3, the full variable domain is EPEVTQTPSHQVTQMGQEVILRCVPISNHLYFYWYRQILGQKVEFLVSFYNNEISEKSEIFDDQFSVERPDGSNFTLKIRSTKLEDSAMYFCASSDVGRGPSEAFFGQGTRLTVV.

The chain couples TRBV7-8 to TRBJ1-2; D not resolved. Trimming left V 4 bases short and J 3 bases short, with 12 bases between. The CDR3 runs 14 residues. The germline CDR1 and CDR2 sequences are SGHVS and FQNEAQ. CDR3 sequence: CASSSFTLDYGYTF. CDR3 sequence (DNA): TGTGCCAGCAGCTCCTTTACACTAGACTATGGCTACACCTTC.

The chain combines TRBV6-6 with TRBJ1-1; 8 bases match TRBD1. Germline V gene sequence: CDR1 MNHNY, CDR2 SVGAGI (reference sequence). The CDR3 is made up of 15 amino acids. V shed 6 bases, J shed 5 bases, and the junction held 11 bases outside the gene matches. For the CDR3, the DNA is TGTGCCAGCAGCACGAAGGCAGGGGGCAGGACTGAAGCTTTCTTT. It encodes CASSTKAGGRTEAFF.

As for this clone: An end of the junction does not agree with germline; a read error may underlie this. The chain links TRBV7-9 to TRBJ1-6; D unresolved. The CDR3 length is 14 residues. Per germline, CDR1 SEHNR and CDR2 FQNEAQ (reference sequence). This chain's CDR3 is CASSWEGRNSPPHF. CDR3 nucleotide sequence: TGTGCCAGCAGCTGGGAGGGTCGTAATTCACCCCCCCACTTT.